The rows below give T cell receptor beta chains drawn from one sample of a study of CD8 T cells in Susac syndrome. One entry per CDR3 protein results from TCRdb running MiXCR on the immunoSEQ multiplex PCR reads. The sample holds around 280,000 distinct CDR3 sequences, 92% seen once. Sequencing used CD4+ T cells from PBMCs. The source is a human donor with multiple sclerosis. The CDR3 runs from the conserved cysteine through the conserved F or W. The D gene is left open where the match is weak. The size of a clone is reported for some rows only, either as once, few or many, or as a class for expanded clones.

v_gene: TRBV15; d_gene: NA; j_gene: TRBJ1-1; abundance: NA; CDR3aa: CATSRVQGTRTEAFF; CDR3nt: TGTGCCACCAGCAGAGTCCAGGGAACCCGAACTGAAGCTTTCTTT
v_gene: TRBV29-1; d_gene: NA; j_gene: TRBJ1-5; abundance: once; CDR3aa: CSVGEGTQPQHF; CDR3nt: TGCAGCGTTGGGGAGGGGACTCAGCCCCAGCATTTT
v_gene: TRBV4-1; d_gene: NA; j_gene: TRBJ1-5; abundance: NA; CDR3aa: CASSQLRLNQPQHF; CDR3nt: TGCGCCAGCAGCCAGCTGAGACTGAATCAGCCCCAGCATTTT
v_gene: TRBV3-1; d_gene: NA; j_gene: TRBJ2-5; abundance: NA; CDR3aa: CASSQEGRRDQYF; CDR3nt: TGTGCCAGCAGCCAAGAGGGGAGGAGGGATCAGTACTTC
v_gene: TRBV5-1; d_gene: TRBD2; j_gene: TRBJ2-5; abundance: NA; CDR3aa: CASSKLMGGETQYF; CDR3nt: TGCGCCAGCAGCAAGCTTATGGGAGGGGAGACCCAGTACTTC
v_gene: TRBV19; d_gene: NA; j_gene: TRBJ2-7; abundance: NA; CDR3aa: CASSIGGSVNSYEQYF; CDR3nt: TGTGCCAGTAGTATTGGAGGGTCGGTGAACTCCTACGAGCAGTACTTC
v_gene: TRBV6-5; d_gene: TRBD2; j_gene: TRBJ2-3; abundance: NA; CDR3aa: CASSSSGGESTDTQYF; CDR3nt: TGTGCCAGCAGTTCGAGCGGGGGGGAAAGCACAGATACGCAGTATTTT
v_gene: TRBV12-3/TRBV12-4; d_gene: NA; j_gene: TRBJ2-5; abundance: NA; CDR3aa: CASSPAGGAGETQYF; CDR3nt: TGTGCCAGCAGCCCAGCTGGGGGGGCCGGGGAGACCCAGTACTTC
v_gene: TRBV9; d_gene: NA; j_gene: TRBJ2-3; abundance: NA; CDR3aa: CASSPQLGAGPAQYF; CDR3nt: TGTGCCAGCAGCCCGCAGTTGGGGGCCGGCCCTGCGCAGTATTTT
v_gene: TRBV7-9; d_gene: TRBD1; j_gene: TRBJ2-7; abundance: NA; CDR3aa: CASSDPKGQEWIYEQYF; CDR3nt: TGTGCCAGCAGCGATCCTAAAGGACAGGAGTGGATATACGAGCAGTACTTC